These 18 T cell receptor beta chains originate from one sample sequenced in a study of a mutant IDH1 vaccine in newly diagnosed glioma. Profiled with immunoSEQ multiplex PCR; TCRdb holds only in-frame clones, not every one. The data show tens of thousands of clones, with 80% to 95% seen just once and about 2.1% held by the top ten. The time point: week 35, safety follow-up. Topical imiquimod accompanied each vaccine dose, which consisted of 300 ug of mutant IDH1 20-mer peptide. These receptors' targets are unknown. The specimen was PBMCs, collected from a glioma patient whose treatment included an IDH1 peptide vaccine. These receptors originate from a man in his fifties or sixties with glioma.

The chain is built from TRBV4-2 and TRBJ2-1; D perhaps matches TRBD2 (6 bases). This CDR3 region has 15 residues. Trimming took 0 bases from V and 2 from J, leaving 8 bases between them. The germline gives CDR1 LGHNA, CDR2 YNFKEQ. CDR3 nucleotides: TGTGCCAGCAGCCAAGAGGCGGGAACCTACAATGAGCAGTTCTTC. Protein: CASSQEAGTYNEQFF.

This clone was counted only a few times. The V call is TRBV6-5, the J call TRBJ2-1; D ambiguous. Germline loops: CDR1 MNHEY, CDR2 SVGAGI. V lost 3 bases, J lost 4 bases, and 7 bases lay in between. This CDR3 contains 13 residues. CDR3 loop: CASSYGGYNEQFF. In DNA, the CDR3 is TGTGCCAGCAGTTATGGTGGATACAATGAGCAGTTCTTC.

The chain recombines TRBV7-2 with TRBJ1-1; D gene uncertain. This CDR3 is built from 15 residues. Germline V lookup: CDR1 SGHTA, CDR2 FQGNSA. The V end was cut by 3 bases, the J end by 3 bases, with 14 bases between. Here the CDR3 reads CASSFVRRRHTEAFF. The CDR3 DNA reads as TGTGCCAGCAGCTTCGTTAGGCGGCGGCACACTGAAGCTTTCTTT.

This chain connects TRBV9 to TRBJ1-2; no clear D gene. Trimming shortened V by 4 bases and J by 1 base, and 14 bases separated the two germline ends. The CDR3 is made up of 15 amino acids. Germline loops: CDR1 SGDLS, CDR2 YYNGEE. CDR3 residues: CASSPRSDVNYGYTF. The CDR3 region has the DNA TGTGCCAGCAGCCCTCGATCGGATGTTAACTATGGCTACACCTTC.

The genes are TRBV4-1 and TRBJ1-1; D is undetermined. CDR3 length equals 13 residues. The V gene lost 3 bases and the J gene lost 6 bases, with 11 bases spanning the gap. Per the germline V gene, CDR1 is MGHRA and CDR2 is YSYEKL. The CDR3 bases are TGCGCCAGCAGCCAGGATTTCGATGCTGAAGCTTTCTTT. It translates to CASSQDFDAEAFF.

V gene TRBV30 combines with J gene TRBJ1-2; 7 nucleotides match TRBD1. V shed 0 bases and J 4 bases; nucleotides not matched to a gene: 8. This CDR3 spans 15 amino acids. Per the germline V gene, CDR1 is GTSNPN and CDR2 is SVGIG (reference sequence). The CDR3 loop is CAWSVLAGTAYGYTF. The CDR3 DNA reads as TGTGCCTGGAGTGTCCTTGCTGGGACAGCCTATGGCTACACCTTC.

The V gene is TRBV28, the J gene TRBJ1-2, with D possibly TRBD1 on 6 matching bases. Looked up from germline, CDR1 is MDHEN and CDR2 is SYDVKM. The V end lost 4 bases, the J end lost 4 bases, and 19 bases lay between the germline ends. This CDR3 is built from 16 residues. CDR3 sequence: CASSSLTTGKGYGYTF. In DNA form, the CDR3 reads TGTGCCAGCAGTTCTCTAACCACAGGGAAGGGCTATGGCTACACCTTC.

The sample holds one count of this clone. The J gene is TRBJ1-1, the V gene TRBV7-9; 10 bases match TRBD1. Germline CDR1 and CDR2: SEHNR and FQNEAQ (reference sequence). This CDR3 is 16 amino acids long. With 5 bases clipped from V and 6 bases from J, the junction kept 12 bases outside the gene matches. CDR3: CASSPLPGQGTAEAFF. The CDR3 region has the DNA TGTGCCAGCAGCCCCCTCCCGGGACAGGGGACTGCTGAAGCTTTCTTT.

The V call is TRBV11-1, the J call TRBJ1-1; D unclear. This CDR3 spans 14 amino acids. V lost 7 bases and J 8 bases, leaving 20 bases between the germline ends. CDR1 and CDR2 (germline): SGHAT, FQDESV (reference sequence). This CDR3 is CASTPRWATNEAFF. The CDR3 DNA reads TGTGCCAGCACCCCTCGTTGGGCGACCAACGAAGCTTTCTTT.

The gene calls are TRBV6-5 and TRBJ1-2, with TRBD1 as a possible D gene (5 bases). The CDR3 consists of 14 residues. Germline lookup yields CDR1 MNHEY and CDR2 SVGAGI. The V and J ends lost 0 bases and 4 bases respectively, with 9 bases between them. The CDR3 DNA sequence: TGTGCCAGCAGTTACTCGAGGGACGTCTATGGCTACACCTTC. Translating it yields CASSYSRDVYGYTF.

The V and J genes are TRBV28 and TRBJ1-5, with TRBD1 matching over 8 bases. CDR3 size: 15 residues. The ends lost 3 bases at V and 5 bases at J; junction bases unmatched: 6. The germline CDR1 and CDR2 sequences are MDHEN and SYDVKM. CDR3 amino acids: CASSLAGQVHQPQHF. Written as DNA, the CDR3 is TGTGCCAGCAGTTTGGCGGGACAGGTCCATCAGCCCCAGCATTTT.

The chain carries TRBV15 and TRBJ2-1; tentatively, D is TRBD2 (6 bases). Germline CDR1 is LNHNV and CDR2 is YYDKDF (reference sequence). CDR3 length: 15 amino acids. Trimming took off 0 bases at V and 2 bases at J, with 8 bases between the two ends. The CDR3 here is CATSRDAGPYNEQFF. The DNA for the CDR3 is TGTGCCACCAGCAGAGACGCGGGACCCTACAATGAGCAGTTCTTC.

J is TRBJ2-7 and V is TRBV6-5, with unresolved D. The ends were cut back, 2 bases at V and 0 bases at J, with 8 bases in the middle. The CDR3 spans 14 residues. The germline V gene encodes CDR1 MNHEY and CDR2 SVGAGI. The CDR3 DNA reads TGTGCCAGCAGTTACGGGATGGGCTCCTACGAGCAGTACTTC. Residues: CASSYGMGSYEQYF.

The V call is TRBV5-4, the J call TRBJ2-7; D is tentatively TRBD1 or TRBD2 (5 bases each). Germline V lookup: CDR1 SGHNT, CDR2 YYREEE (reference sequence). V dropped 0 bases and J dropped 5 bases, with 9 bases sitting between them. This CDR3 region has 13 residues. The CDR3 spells CASSLDRDHEQYF. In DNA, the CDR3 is TGTGCCAGCAGCTTGGATCGGGACCACGAGCAGTACTTC.

The CDR3 nucleotides read TGTGCCAGCAGCTTCCGGGCTACCGGGGAGCTGTTTTTT. It specifies CASSFRATGELFF. This chain connects TRBV28 to TRBJ2-2, with unresolved D. The germline gives CDR1 MDHEN, CDR2 SYDVKM. V was clipped by 6 bases and J by 5 bases, with 10 bases between them. The CDR3 has 13 amino acids.

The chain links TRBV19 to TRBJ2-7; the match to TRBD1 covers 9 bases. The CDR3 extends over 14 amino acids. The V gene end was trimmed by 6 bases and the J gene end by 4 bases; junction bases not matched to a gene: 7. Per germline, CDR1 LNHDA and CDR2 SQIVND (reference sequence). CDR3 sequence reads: CASSKPGQGYEQYF. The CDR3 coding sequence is TGTGCCAGTAGCAAGCCGGGACAGGGTTACGAGCAGTACTTC.

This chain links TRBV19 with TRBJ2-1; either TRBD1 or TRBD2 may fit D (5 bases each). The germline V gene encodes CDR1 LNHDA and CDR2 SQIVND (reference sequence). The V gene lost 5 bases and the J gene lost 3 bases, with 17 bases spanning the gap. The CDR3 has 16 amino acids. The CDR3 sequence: CASSAAGTINYNEQFF. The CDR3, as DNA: TGTGCCAGTAGTGCGGCCGGGACGATCAACTACAATGAGCAGTTCTTC.

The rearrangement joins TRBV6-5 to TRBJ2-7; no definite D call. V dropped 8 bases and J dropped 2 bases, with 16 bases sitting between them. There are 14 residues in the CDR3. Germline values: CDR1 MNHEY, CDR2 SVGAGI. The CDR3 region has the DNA TGTGCCAGCGGCAAGTTCCGGGCGGCCTACGAGCAGTACTTC. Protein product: CASGKFRAAYEQYF.